The clone carrying this TCR beta chain was picked up a small number of times. The CDR3 extends over 14 amino acids. Germline CDR1 is LGHDT and CDR2 is YNNKEL (reference sequence). V gave up 6 bases and J gave up 8 bases, with 16 bases separating them. Profiled with immunoSEQ multiplex PCR; TCRdb holds only in-frame clones, not every one. This sample has about 140,000 clones, with just over 85% found just once. The data were obtained in a study of blood T cell repertoires in COVID-19. Across the whole study: From the United States, Italy and Spain came samples of acute and convalescent COVID-19. PBMCs, B-cell-depleted T cells, or T cells were the source of the cDNA or gDNA that made up the material.

The receptor's source is a woman aged 55-69 years with acute or convalescent COVID-19. The genes are TRBV3-1 (or the pseudogene TRBV3-2) and TRBJ1-4; D is perhaps TRBD1 (6 bases). The source material was peripheral blood. The CDR3 DNA follows: TGTGCCAGCAGAGGTGATAATACAGGGGAAAAACTGTTTTTT. It yields the protein CASRGDNTGEKLFF.